A single T cell receptor beta chain is shown here with its context. Its antigen is not known. This CDR3 is 17 amino acids long. Germline CDR1 MGHRA, CDR2 YSYEKL. V lost 2 bases, J lost 2 bases, and 9 bases stayed unmatched. The PCR was carried out with 60 Vbeta primers and 13 Jbeta primers. Libraries were prepared by immunoSEQ multiplex PCR; TCRdb keeps only in-frame clonotypes and omits some of them. The table lists about 160,000 clones, 75% to 90% of them singletons. The sample originates from a study of cytomegalovirus exposure and HLA in healthy donors. Broader study findings: The authors considered a cluster of highly shared sequence variants likely to be a sequencing artifact.

Sequencing used PBMCs. The clonotype was recovered from a woman under 30 in good health and CMV-seronegative. The V gene is TRBV4-1, the J gene TRBJ2-7, with 10 bases fitting TRBD2. This chain's CDR3 is CASSQRLAGEAPYEQYF. In DNA form, the CDR3 reads TGCGCCAGCAGCCAAAGGCTAGCGGGAGAGGCCCCCTACGAGCAGTACTTC.